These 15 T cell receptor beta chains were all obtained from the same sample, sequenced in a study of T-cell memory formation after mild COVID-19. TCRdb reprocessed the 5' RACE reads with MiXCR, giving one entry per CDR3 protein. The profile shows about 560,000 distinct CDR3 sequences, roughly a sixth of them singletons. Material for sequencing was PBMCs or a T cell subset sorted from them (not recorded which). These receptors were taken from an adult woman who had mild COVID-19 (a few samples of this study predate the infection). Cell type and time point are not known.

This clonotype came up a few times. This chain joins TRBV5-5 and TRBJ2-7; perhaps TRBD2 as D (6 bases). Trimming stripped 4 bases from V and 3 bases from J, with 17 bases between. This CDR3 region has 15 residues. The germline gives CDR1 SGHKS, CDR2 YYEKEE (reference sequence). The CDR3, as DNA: TGTGCCAGCAGCCGACTAGTCAGCACGTTCTACGAGCAGTACTTC. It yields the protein CASSRLVSTFYEQYF.

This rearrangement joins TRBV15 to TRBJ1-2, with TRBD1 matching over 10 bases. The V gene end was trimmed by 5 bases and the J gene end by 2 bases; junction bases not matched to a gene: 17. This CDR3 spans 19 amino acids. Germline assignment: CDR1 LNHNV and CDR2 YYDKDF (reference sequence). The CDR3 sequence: CATSEGTGAGFVLNYGYTF. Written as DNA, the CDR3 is TGTGCCACCAGCGAGGGGACAGGGGCCGGATTTGTCCTAAACTATGGCTACACCTTC.

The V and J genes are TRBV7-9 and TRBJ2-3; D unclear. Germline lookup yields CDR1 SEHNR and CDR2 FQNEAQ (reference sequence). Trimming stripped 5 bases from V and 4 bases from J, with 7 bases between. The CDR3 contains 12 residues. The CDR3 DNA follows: TGTGCCAGCAGCCCCCGTTCAGATACGCAGTATTTT. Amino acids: CASSPRSDTQYF.

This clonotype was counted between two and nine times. CDR3 sequence reads: CASSKDRAVEGYTF. As DNA, the CDR3 is TGTGCCAGCAGCAAAGACAGGGCTGTGGAGGGCTACACCTTC. V and J are TRBV2 and TRBJ1-2; 7 nucleotides match TRBD1. CDR1 is SNHLY and CDR2 is FYNNEI in the germline V gene. The trim removed 6 bases at V and 8 bases at J, leaving 12 bases unmatched. The CDR3 is 14 residues long.

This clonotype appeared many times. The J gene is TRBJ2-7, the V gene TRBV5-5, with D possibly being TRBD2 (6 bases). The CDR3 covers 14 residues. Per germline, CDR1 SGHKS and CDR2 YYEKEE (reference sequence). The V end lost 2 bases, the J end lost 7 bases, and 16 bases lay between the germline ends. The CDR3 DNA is TGTGCCAGCAGCTTAAGCGCGGGGTTGGGAGAGCAGTACTTC. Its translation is CASSLSAGLGEQYF.

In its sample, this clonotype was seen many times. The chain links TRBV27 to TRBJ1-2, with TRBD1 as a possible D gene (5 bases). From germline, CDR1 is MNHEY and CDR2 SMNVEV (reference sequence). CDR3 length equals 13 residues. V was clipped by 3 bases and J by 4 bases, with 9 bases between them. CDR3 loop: CASSLGGAYGYTF. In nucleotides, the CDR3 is TGTGCCAGCAGTTTGGGAGGGGCCTATGGCTACACCTTC.

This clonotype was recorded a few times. The CDR3 protein is CAWSVLSYGYTF. The CDR3 DNA is TGTGCCTGGAGCGTCCTTTCCTATGGCTACACCTTC. This chain links TRBV30 with TRBJ1-2; D not certain. Germline values: CDR1 GTSNPN, CDR2 SVGIG (reference sequence). V was trimmed by 3 bases and J by 4 bases, leaving 9 bases between them. The CDR3 runs to 12 residues.

The CDR3, as DNA: TGTGCCAGCAGTATGGGGTTGCAAGCTTTCTTT. Residues: CASSMGLQAFF. The chain couples TRBV12-3 or TRBV12-4 to TRBJ1-1; D is uncertain. V was shortened by 5 bases and J by 9 bases, with 10 bases between the two germline ends. The CDR3 loop spans 11 amino acids.

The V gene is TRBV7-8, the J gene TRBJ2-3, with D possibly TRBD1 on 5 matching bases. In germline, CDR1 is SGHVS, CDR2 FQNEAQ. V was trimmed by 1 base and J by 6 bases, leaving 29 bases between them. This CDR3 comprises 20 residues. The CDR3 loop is CASSLGIWTKIGNPDDTQYF. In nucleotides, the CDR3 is TGTGCCAGCAGCTTAGGTATCTGGACAAAAATTGGTAACCCGGACGATACGCAGTATTTT.

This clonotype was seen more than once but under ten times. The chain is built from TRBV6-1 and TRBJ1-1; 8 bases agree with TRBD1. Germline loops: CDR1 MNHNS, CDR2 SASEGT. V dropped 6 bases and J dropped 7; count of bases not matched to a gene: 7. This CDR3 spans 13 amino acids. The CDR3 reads CASRKGQGVEAFF. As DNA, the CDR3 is TGTGCCAGCAGGAAAGGACAGGGCGTTGAAGCTTTCTTT.

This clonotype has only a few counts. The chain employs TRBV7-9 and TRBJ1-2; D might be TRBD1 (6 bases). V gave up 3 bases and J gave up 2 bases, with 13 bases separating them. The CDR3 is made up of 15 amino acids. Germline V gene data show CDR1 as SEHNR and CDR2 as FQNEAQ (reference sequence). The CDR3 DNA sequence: TGTGCCAGCAGCTTTGACGGACAGACCAACTATGGCTACACCTTC. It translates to CASSFDGQTNYGYTF.

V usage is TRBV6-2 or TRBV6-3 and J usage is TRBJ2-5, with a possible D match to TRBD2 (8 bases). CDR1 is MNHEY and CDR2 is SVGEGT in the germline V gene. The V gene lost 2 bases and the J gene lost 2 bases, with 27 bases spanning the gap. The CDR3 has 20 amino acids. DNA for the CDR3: TGTGCCAGCAGTTACGCGAGGAGGACAGGCCTGGGACTAGTACAAGAGACCCAGTACTTC. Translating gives CASSYARRTGLGLVQETQYF.

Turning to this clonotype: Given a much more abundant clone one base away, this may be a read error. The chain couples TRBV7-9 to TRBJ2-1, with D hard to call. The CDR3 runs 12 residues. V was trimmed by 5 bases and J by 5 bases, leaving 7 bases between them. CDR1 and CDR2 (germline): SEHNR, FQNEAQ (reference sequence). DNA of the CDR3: TGTGCCAGCAGCCCCTTCAACAATGAGCAGTTCTTC. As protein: CASSPFNNEQFF.

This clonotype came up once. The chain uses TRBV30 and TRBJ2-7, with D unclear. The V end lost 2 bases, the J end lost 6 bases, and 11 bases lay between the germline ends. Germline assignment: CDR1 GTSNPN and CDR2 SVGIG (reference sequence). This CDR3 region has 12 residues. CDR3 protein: CAWSPTVGEQYF. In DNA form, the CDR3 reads TGTGCCTGGAGTCCGACCGTAGGCGAGCAGTACTTC. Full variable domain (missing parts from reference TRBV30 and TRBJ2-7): SQTIHQWPATLVQPVGSPLSLECTVEGTSNPNLYWYRQAAGRGLQLLFYSVGIGQISSEVPQNLSASRPQDRQFILSSKKLLLSDSGFYLCAWSPTVGEQYFGPGTRLTVT.

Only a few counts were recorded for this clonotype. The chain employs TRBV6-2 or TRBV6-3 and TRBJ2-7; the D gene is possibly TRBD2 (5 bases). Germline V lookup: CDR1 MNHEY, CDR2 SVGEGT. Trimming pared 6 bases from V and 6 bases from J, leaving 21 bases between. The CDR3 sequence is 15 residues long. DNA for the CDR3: TGTGCCAGCAGCCCGCGAGGGAGAGTAATCGGCGAGCAGTACTTC. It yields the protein CASSPRGRVIGEQYF.